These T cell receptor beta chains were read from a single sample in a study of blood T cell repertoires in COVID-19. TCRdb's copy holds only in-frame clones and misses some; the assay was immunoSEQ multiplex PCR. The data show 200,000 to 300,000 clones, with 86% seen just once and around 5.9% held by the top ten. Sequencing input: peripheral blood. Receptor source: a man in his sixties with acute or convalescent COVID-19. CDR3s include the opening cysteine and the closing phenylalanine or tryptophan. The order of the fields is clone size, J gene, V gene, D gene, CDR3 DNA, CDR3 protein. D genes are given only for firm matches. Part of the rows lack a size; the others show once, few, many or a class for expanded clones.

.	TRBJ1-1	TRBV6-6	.	TGTGCCAGCAGACCGCCGGCGGACACTGAAGCTTTCTTT	CASRPPADTEAFF
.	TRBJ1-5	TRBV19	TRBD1	TGTGCCAGTAGTATTAATGCACAGGGGAATCAGCCCCAGCATTTT	CASSINAQGNQPQHF
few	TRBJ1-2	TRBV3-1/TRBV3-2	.	TGTGCCAGCAGCCACCGGACAGACAATTATGGCTACACCTTC	CASSHRTDNYGYTF
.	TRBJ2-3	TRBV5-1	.	TGCGCCAGCAGCTTGGGAGCTTACACAGATACGCAGTATTTT	CASSLGAYTDTQYF
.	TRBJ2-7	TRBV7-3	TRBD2	TGTGCCAGCAGCTTAGTAGCGGGAGGGAGGGACGAGCAGTACTTC	CASSLVAGGRDEQYF
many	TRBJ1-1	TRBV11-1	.	TGTGCCAGCAGTTACAGGAGGAACACTGAAGCTTTCTTT	CASSYRRNTEAFF
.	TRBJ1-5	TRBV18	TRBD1	TGTGCCAGCTCACCGAGGACAGGGGCTGGCAATCAGCCCCAGCATTTT	CASSPRTGAGNQPQHF
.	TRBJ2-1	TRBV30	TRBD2	TGTGCCTGGGATCCGGGACTAGCTCCTCACGGGGTACGCAATGAGCAGTTCTTC	CAWDPGLAPHGVRNEQFF
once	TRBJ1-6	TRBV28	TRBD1	TGTGCCAGCCAGCTCGGACAGGAAAATTCACCCCTCCACTTT	CASQLGQENSPLHF
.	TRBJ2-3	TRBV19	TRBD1	TGTGCCAGTAGTATAGACGGGACAGGGTGGACAGATACGCAGTATTTT	CASSIDGTGWTDTQYF
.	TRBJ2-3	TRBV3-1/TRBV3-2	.	TGTGCCAGCAGCCCGCAGGAAGATACGCAGTATTTT	CASSPQEDTQYF
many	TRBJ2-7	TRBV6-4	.	TGTGCCAGCAGCAGCACAAGTGTCCTCGAGGGATTCCGATACGAGCAGTACTTC	CASSSTSVLEGFRYEQYF
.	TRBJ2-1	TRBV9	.	TGTGCCAGCAGCGTGGGGACTTCCGCCGATGAGCAGTTCTTC	CASSVGTSADEQFF
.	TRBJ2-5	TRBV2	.	TGTGCCAGCAAGGGGAAGTTCACTTCACAAGAGACCCAGTACTTC	CASKGKFTSQETQYF
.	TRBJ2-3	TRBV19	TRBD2	TGTGCCAGTAGCCCCAGCGGGAGGGGAGATACGCAGTATTTT	CASSPSGRGDTQYF
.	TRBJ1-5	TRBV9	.	TGTGCCAGCAGCGTAGCAGGGTTTAGCAATCAGCCCCAGCATTTT	CASSVAGFSNQPQHF
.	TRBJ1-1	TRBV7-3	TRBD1	TGTGCCAGCAGCTATGGGACAGATACTGAAGCTTTCTTT	CASSYGTDTEAFF
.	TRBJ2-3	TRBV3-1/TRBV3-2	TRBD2	TGTGCCAGCAGCCGAGGGACTAGCGGGAGAAGGGACACAGATACGCAGTATTTT	CASSRGTSGRRDTDTQYF
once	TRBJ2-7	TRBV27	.	TGTGCCACCACATGGGGGGAGGAGCAGTACTTC	CATTWGEEQYF
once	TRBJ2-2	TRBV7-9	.	TGTGCCAGCAGCTCCTTATCCGGGGAGCTGTTTTTT	CASSSLSGELFF
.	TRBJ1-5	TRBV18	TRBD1	TGTGCCAGCTCAAAGGACAGGGGCCGGAATCAGCCCCAGCATTTT	CASSKDRGRNQPQHF
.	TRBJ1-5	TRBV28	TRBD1	TGTGCCAGCTGGGACAGGAGAAGCAATCAGCCCCAGCATTTT	CASWDRRSNQPQHF
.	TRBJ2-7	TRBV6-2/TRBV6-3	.	TGTGCCAGCAGTTTCCTCCTCTCGGGCGAGCAGTACTTC	CASSFLLSGEQYF
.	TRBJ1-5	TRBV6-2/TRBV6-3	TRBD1	TGTGCCAGCAGTTACTCGAAGCGGACAGGGGGCGATTTAAGCAATCAGCCCCAGCATTTT	CASSYSKRTGGDLSNQPQHF
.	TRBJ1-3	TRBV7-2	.	TGTGCCAGCAGCTTAGACCTAGCGGGAAACACCATATATTTT	CASSLDLAGNTIYF
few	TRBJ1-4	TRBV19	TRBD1	TGTGCCAGTAGTACGCGGACAGGGGTAAATGAAAAACTGTTTTTT	CASSTRTGVNEKLFF
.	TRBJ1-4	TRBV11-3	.	TGTGCCAGCAGCTCCCCAGACAGATCTGCCAAACTGTTTTTT	CASSSPDRSAKLFF
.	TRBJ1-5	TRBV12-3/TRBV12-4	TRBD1	TGTGCCAGCAGCCGACAGGGCAACCAGCCCCAGCATTTT	CASSRQGNQPQHF
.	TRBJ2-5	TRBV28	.	TGTGCCAGCAGTTTCGGGAGCTTTAAAGAGACCCAGTACTTC	CASSFGSFKETQYF
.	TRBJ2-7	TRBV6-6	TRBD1	TGTGCCAGCAGTTACAGGGACAGAAGCCACGAGCAGTACTTC	CASSYRDRSHEQYF